This T cell receptor (beta chain) appears in the sequencing data of a study of blood T cell repertoires in COVID-19. Trimming stripped 4 bases from V and 1 base from J, with 7 bases between. This CDR3 comprises 13 residues. Germline loops: CDR1 SGHTA, CDR2 FQGNSA. Measured with immunoSEQ multiplex PCR; TCRdb has only the in-frame clones, and not every one. The table shows around 30,000 clones, with 60% to 80% occurring only once. The chain uses TRBV7-2 and TRBJ2-5; D unresolved. Sequenced sample: peripheral blood. The TCR was taken from a man at least 80 years old with active or convalescent COVID-19. DNA of the CDR3: TGTGCCAGCAGCTCCCAACTCCAAGAGACCCAGTACTTC. Its translation is CASSSQLQETQYF.